This T cell receptor beta chain was sequenced for a study of T cell responses to AZD1222 COVID-19 vaccine. TCRdb's table, derived via immunoSEQ multiplex PCR, lists solely in-frame clones and lacks some. The sample has 250,000 to 300,000 clones; 90% to 95% are singletons. This sequence was found in an adult who received the AZD1222 COVID-19 vaccine. The starting material was peripheral blood, obtained 28 days after the second AZD1222 dose.

CDR3 sequence reads: CASSSLAGVTETQYF. For the CDR3, the DNA is TGTGCCAGCAGCTCGCTAGCGGGGGTTACCGAGACCCAGTACTTC. V gene TRBV11-2 combines with J gene TRBJ2-5, with TRBD2 identical over 10 bases. The CDR3 covers 15 residues. Germline V CDR1 and CDR2: SGHAT, FQNNGV. V was clipped by 4 bases and J by 5 bases; unmatched bases: 7.